A selection of T cell receptor beta chains follows, all from one sample in a study of neurological immune-mediated disorders. From the 5' RACE reads, TCRdb called clonotypes with MiXCR, one entry per CDR3 protein. The sample has about 20,000 distinct CDR3 sequences, 2% to 3% seen once; the top ten hold under 7%. The sequencing input was PBMCs. All receptors derive from a woman aged 18-29 years with multiple sclerosis. Each CDR3 is given with its conserved first and last residue. The D gene is left open where the match is weak. A clone size is listed for some rows: how often the clone was seen (once, few, many), or a class if it is expanded.

TRBD1	TRBV10-3	TRBJ1-5	many	TGTGCCATCAGTGATCCGGGACAGGGAGGCAATCAGCCCCAGCATTTT	CAISDPGQGGNQPQHF
TRBD1	TRBV10-2	TRBJ1-5	many	TGCGCCAGCAGTCCAGGGGGCGCGTTCTACCCCCAGCATTTT	CASSPGGAFYPQHF
-	TRBV6-5	TRBJ2-2	many	TGTGCCAGCAGTGATAACACCGGGGAGCTGTTTTTT	CASSDNTGELFF
-	TRBV5-1	TRBJ2-1	many	TGCGCCAGCACTCCGCTAAACCCTGTCTACAATGAGCAGTTCTTC	CASTPLNPVYNEQFF
-	TRBV20-1	TRBJ1-3	medium-sized	TGCAGTGCTAGAGGTTCTCAGGGGACTGGAAACACCATATATTTT	CSARGSQGTGNTIYF
TRBD2	TRBV29-1	TRBJ2-3	few	TGCAGCGCACTAGCGGGTTTTACAGATACGCAGTATTTT	CSALAGFTDTQYF
TRBD1	TRBV6-5	TRBJ1-1	medium-sized	TGTGCCAGCAGTTACGGACAGGGGAGGGCTGAAGCTTTCTTT	CASSYGQGRAEAFF
-	TRBV5-1	TRBJ2-1	many	TGCGCCAGCAGCCCCCGCGGGGGCGGAATATACAATGAGCAGTTCTTC	CASSPRGGGIYNEQFF
-	TRBV11-3	TRBJ2-3	many	TGTGCCAGCAGCTCTCGGGATTCCACAGATACGCAGTATTTT	CASSSRDSTDTQYF
TRBD1	TRBV11-2	TRBJ1-4	many	TGTGCCAGCAGCATCGGGACAGCAACTAATGAAAAACTGTTTTTT	CASSIGTATNEKLFF
-	TRBV10-3	TRBJ1-1	many	TGTGCCATCACCCCGGGAGGACCGAACACTGAAGCTTTCTTT	CAITPGGPNTEAFF
-	TRBV20-1	TRBJ2-7	many	TGCAGTGCTAGAGATTCTGGGAGCTCCTACGAGCAGTACTTC	CSARDSGSSYEQYF
-	TRBV4-3	TRBJ2-3	many	TGCGCCAGCAGCCAGTCACGGTTCGGAGATACGCAGTATTTT	CASSQSRFGDTQYF
TRBD2	TRBV20-1	TRBJ2-2	many	TGCAGTGCGACGGATAGCGGGAGTTCCGGGGAGCTGTTTTTT	CSATDSGSSGELFF
-	TRBV20-1	TRBJ2-3	-	TGCAGTGCTAGACAGGGGAGCACAGATACGCAGTATTTT	CSARQGSTDTQYF
-	TRBV3-1	TRBJ1-3	many	TGTGCCAGCAGCCAATTCGGAAACACCATATATTTT	CASSQFGNTIYF
TRBD1	TRBV14	TRBJ2-1	many	TGTGCCAGCAGCCAGACAGGGGAGCCCTTGAATGAGCAGTTCTTC	CASSQTGEPLNEQFF
TRBD2	TRBV7-2	TRBJ2-5	many	TGTGCCAGCAGCTCCCAGCCGGGATCACCGGGAGGGACCCAGTACTTC	CASSSQPGSPGGTQYF
-	TRBV7-8	TRBJ2-1	many	TGTGCCAGCAGCTTAGCGTCGGCAGGGGCAATGAATGAGCAGTTCTTC	CASSLASAGAMNEQFF
-	TRBV20-1	TRBJ1-5	few	TGCAGTGCTCGGTTCGGGGGGGCAGCGAGTCAGCCCCAGAATTTT	CSARFGGAASQPQNF
TRBD1	TRBV20-1	TRBJ1-1	many	TGCAGTGTAGTAGGGACAGTGAACACTGAAGCTTTCTTT	CSVVGTVNTEAFF
-	TRBV5-6	TRBJ1-1	many	TGTGCCAGCAGCTTGCCAGGAGACATGAACACTGAAGCTTTCTTT	CASSLPGDMNTEAFF
-	TRBV12-3/TRBV12-4	TRBJ1-2	many	TGTGCCAGTAGTCTCCGGGGGGGAAGCTATGGCTACACCTTC	CASSLRGGSYGYTF
-	TRBV5-5	TRBJ2-7	many	TGTGCCAGCAGCTTGGTCTCTACCTACGAGCAGTACTTC	CASSLVSTYEQYF
TRBD2	TRBV9	TRBJ2-1	many	TGTGCCAGCAGCGTAGGTTCCGGGGTAGCGGGATACAATGAGCAGTTCTTC	CASSVGSGVAGYNEQFF
-	TRBV20-1	TRBJ2-5	few	TGCAGTGCTAGTTCGGTCGATGGAAGACAAGAGACCCAGTACTTC	CSASSVDGRQETQYF
-	TRBV7-9	TRBJ1-1	many	TGTGCCAGCAGCTTAGTAGGAGCTGAAGCTTTCTTT	CASSLVGAEAFF
TRBD2	TRBV20-1	TRBJ2-3	many	TGCAGTGCTTCTAGCGGGAGAGGTACAGATACGCAGTATTTT	CSASSGRGTDTQYF
-	TRBV11-2	TRBJ2-3	many	TGTGCCAGCAGCCCTTTTGGAGATACGCAGTATTTT	CASSPFGDTQYF